This TCR beta chain was found in a study of cytomegalovirus exposure and HLA in healthy donors. The PCR used 60 Vbeta and 13 Jbeta primers. TCRdb's table, derived via immunoSEQ multiplex PCR, lists solely in-frame clones and lacks some. The sample holds tens of thousands of clones, about 80% seen once. Healthy bone marrow donors made up the donors. The study sampled nominally healthy donors, though unrecorded immune exposures were likely. Overall study findings and caveats: The number of N-insertions in an Asian-associated ancestry cluster was reportedly below the 666-donor mean in a later analysis.

The CDR3 runs to 15 residues. The J segment lost 7 bases and the V segment lost 0 bases, leaving 10 bases of the junction unmatched. From germline, CDR1 is SQVTM and CDR2 ANQGSEA. As regards this clone: The antigen is unknown.

The sequenced sample consisted of PBMCs. The sequence derives from a man between 35 and 55 years old in good health and CMV-seronegative. The chain joins TRBV29-1 to TRBJ1-2; 8 bases align to TRBD1. CDR3 region: CSVEEVPTGVGGYTF. CDR3 nucleotides: TGCAGCGTTGAAGAGGTTCCGACAGGGGTGGGTGGCTACACCTTC.